The text below deals with one T cell receptor (beta chain). In its sample, this clonotype was seen many times. Its antigen target is currently unknown. No base-level quality is on record; no much larger clone is a single base apart. This beta chain represents an off-target read in a library built for alpha chains; its size is of limited meaning. The data were obtained in a study of spatial heterogeneity in lung cancer (dated by TCRdb to the late 2010s). Background for the entire study: More beta-chain than alpha-chain transcripts were consistently detected, likely reflecting higher beta-chain transcript abundance. TCR transcript counts in tumor regions correlated strongly with a T cell transcriptional module score from matched bulk RNA-seq. In the raw uncorrected reads, each unique combination of TCR and UMI appeared more than ten times on average. The study quantitatively compared TCR alpha and beta repertoires across multiple tumor regions, matched nontumor lung and blood in non-small cell lung cancer. Nonsynonymous mutation counts, determined by whole-exome sequencing of tumor tissue, were related to TCR repertoire features. Both alpha and beta chains were TCR-sequenced in samples taken at surgery, namely 220 tumor regions, around 64 matched nontumor lung samples and about 58 PBMC samples. The paper as a whole reports these results and caveats: Confirming at a functional level the hypothesis that regional TCRs recognize regional mutations was considered to require additional single-cell paired TCR alpha and beta sequencing. The number of expanded intratumoral alpha and beta TCRs correlated with the tumor nonsynonymous mutation count. The count of ubiquitous expanded TCRs correlated with the count of ubiquitous nonsynonymous mutations, and the count of regional expanded TCRs correlated with the count of regional nonsynonymous mutations. TCR-seq was estimated to cover only about 7% of tumor T cells for alpha chains and approximately 13% for beta chains.

Read against the paper, the sample's time point label means: sample taken at primary tumor resection. Donors were 72 patients with early-stage, untreated non-small cell lung cancer from the lung TRACERx cohort. Whole RNA extracted from tumor and nontumor lung tissue, or from cryopreserved PBMC samples, was used for TCR sequencing without cell sorting. A patient was chosen for TCR sequencing only when enough RNA was available from at least two tumor regions. Before being selected, tumor and adjacent nontumor lung specimens were reviewed by a lung pathologist. The germline V gene gives CDR1 as SNHLY and CDR2 as FYNNEI. The V and J ends are trimmed by 5 bases and 4 bases, leaving 12 bases between them. From the cysteine through the phenylalanine, the CDR3 covers 14 amino acids. Only the CDR3 DNA is retained, 42 bases long and in frame from the first base. Libraries were constructed by 5' RACE. Sequencing relied on a NextSeq 500. To allow correction of PCR and sequencing errors, the TCR library protocol tagged every TCR cDNA molecule with a unique molecular identifier. Per the authors' processing: TCR identification, UMI-based error correction and CDR3 extraction were performed with Decombinator tools. Expanded TCRs were defined as those above a frequency of 2 per 1,000, corresponding to the top 1% of the tumor frequency distribution. Expanded tumor TCRs statistically deemed absent (corrected P<0.05) from at least one tumor region were classed as regional, and all other expanded tumor TCRs were classed as ubiquitous. Rényi diversity was computed with the R vegan package after subsampling each repertoire 100 times to 5,000 TCRs. CDR3 similarity networks were built from amino acid triplet string-kernel similarity, connecting CDR3s with pairwise similarity above 0.82. TCRdb handled the public reads itself, with Q25 trimming in fastp and clone calling in MiXCR, and kept productive beta chains. Each entry is one CDR3 protein sequence, shown with its most common DNA and genes. For this entry, the V and J calls and clone size follow TCRdb and not the study's own pipeline. The sample profile shows around 9,800 distinct CDR3 sequences; about 8.4% of them were found once. The top ten clones comprise approximately 20% of the sample.

The sequence was obtained from a female donor with early-stage non-small cell lung cancer. This receptor chain uses TRBV2 and TRBJ1-3; D gene: possibly TRBD1, on 5 matching bases. The sample was lung tumor tissue, taken at surgery. This receptor carries the CDR3 CASSTDTVGNTIYF. The DNA is TGTGCCAGCAGTACGGACACCGTCGGAAACACCATATATTTT.